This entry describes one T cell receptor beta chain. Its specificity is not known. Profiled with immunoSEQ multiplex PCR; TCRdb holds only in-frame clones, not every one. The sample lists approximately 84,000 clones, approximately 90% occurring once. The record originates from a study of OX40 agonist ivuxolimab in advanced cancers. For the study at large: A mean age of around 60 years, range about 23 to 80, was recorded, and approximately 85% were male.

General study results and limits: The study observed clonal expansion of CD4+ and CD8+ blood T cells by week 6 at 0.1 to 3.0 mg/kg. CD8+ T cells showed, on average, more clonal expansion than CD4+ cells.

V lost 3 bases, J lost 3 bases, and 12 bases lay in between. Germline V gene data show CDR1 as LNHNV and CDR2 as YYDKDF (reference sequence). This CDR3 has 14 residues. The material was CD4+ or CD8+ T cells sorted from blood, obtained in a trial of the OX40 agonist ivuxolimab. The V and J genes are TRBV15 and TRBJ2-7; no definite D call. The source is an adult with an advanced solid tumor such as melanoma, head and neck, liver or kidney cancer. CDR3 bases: TGTGCCACCAGCAGCTCGGCTAGTCTCTACGAGCAGTACTTC. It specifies CATSSSASLYEQYF.